The clone carrying this T cell receptor beta chain was detected only a few times. A second PCR of 7 to 11 cycles used a sample-barcoded 5' primer and a J-beta primer mix. In TCRdb, the 5' RACE reads were re-called with MiXCR into one record per CDR3 protein. The sample comprises fewer than 900,000 distinct CDR3 sequences, roughly 40% of which are singletons, and approximately 12% rests with the top ten. This sample stems from a study of blood T cells in healthy people across ages. Sequencing was done on a sample of blood. This sequence was found in a man aged 18 to 29 in good health.

The CDR3 loop is CASSEARGGGETQYF. CDR3 in DNA: TGTGCCAGCAGTGAGGCCCGGGGAGGGGGAGAGACCCAGTACTTC. This chain joins TRBV25-1 and TRBJ2-5, with TRBD2 as a possible D gene (7 bases). The CDR3 is 15 amino acids. Looked up from germline, CDR1 is MGHDK and CDR2 is SYGVNS. V dropped 3 bases and J dropped 4 bases, with 15 bases sitting between them.